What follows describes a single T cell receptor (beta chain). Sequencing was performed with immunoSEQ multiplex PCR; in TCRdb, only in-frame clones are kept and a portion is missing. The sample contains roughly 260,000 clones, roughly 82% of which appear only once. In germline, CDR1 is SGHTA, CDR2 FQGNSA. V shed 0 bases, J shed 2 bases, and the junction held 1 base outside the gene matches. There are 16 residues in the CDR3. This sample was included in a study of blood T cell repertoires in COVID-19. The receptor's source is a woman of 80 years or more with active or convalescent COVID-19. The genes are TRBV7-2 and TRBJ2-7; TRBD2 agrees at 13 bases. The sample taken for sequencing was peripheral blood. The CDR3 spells CASSLAGLAGTYEQYF. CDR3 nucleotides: TGTGCCAGCAGCTTAGCGGGACTAGCGGGAACCTACGAGCAGTACTTC.